These 8 T cell receptor beta chains originate from one sample sequenced in a study of cytomegalovirus exposure and HLA in healthy donors. PCR was performed using 60 Vbeta and 13 Jbeta primers. Method: immunoSEQ multiplex PCR; TCRdb's copy keeps in-frame clones and lacks some. Among 150,000 to 200,000 clones, 75% to 85% were seen once, and the ten largest hold 2% to 2.5%. Source material: PBMCs. The receptors derive from a woman aged 45-60 years in good health and CMV-seronegative.

The chain employs TRBV15 and TRBJ1-1, with D perhaps matching TRBD1 (6 bases). The CDR3 contains 14 residues. Trimming left V 1 base short and J 6 bases short, with 12 bases between. Germline V gene data show CDR1 as LNHNV and CDR2 as YYDKDF (reference sequence). CDR3 nucleotides: TGTGCCACCAGCAGAGGAGAAGGGGGAGCTGAAGCTTTCTTT. Encoded protein: CATSRGEGGAEAFF.

J is TRBJ1-2 and V is TRBV25-1, with D possibly being TRBD1 (5 bases). The CDR3 runs to 17 residues. V dropped 6 bases and J dropped 0 bases, with 20 bases sitting between them. The germline gives CDR1 MGHDK, CDR2 SYGVNS. CDR3 sequence (DNA): TGTGCCAGCAGGCCCCCCGGGGAGGGACTGGCTAACTATGGCTACACCTTC. Encoded protein: CASRPPGEGLANYGYTF.

This clone occurred once. The genes are TRBV27 and TRBJ1-1; D not resolved. Trimming cost V 8 bases and J 5 bases, with 18 bases left between them. Germline V gives CDR1 MNHEY, CDR2 SMNVEV (reference sequence). This CDR3 has 14 amino acids. CDR3 sequence (DNA): TGTGCCAGCCGTCCTGTGCAGACGGGAACTGAAGCTTTCTTT. This gives the protein CASRPVQTGTEAFF.

The chain combines TRBV20-1 with TRBJ1-1, with no clear D. This CDR3 is built from 11 residues. The V gene's germline CDR1 is DFQATT and CDR2 SNEGSKA (reference sequence). The CDR3 region has the DNA TGCAGCCGAAAAGCGAACACTGAAGCTTTCTTT. This gives the protein CSRKANTEAFF.

This chain joins TRBV7-2 and TRBJ2-5, with 10 bases identical to TRBD1. The CDR3 is 16 residues long. Trimming removed 1 base from V and 5 bases from J; junction bases left unmatched: 7. Per germline, CDR1 SGHTA and CDR2 FQGNSA. The CDR3 coding sequence is TGTGCCAGCAGCTTAGGTCTGGGACAGGGGAAGGAGACCCAGTACTTC. Translated, it gives CASSLGLGQGKETQYF.

This clone was counted between two and nine times. Other DNA variants within this sample encode the same CDR3. The chain is built from TRBV10-3 and TRBJ2-7, with 7 bases fitting TRBD1. Germline CDR1 and CDR2: ENHRY and SYGVKD. V shed 2 bases and J 2 bases; nucleotides not matched to a gene: 9. This CDR3 spans 16 amino acids. CDR3 in DNA: TGTGCCATCAGTGAGCGAGGAGACAGGGTAACCTACGAGCAGTACTTC. It codes for CAISERGDRVTYEQYF.

The chain carries TRBV29-1 and TRBJ2-7; 9 nucleotides agree with TRBD1. CDR1 and CDR2 from the germline V gene are SQVTM and ANQGSEA. V was clipped by 7 bases and J by 1 base; unmatched bases: 5. This CDR3 contains 13 residues. The CDR3 is CSGTGTGSYEQYF. As DNA, the CDR3 is TGCAGCGGGACCGGGACAGGGTCCTACGAGCAGTACTTC.

This clone was recorded only once. The chain combines TRBV27 with TRBJ1-4; 8 nucleotides agree with TRBD1. Per the germline V gene, CDR1 is MNHEY and CDR2 is SMNVEV (reference sequence). The CDR3 spans 15 residues. The V segment lost 5 bases and the J segment 4 bases; nucleotides outside the gene matches: 6. The CDR3 DNA sequence: TGTGCCAGCAGTGCGTACAGGGGGGGTAATGAAAAACTGTTTTTT. It specifies CASSAYRGGNEKLFF.